This TCR beta chain was identified in a study of regulatory T cells in long-lasting Graves disease. Study summary: Newly diagnosed Graves' patients had taken antithyroid drugs under 3 months.

The CDR3 consists of 17 residues. The V end lost 1 base, the J end lost 2 bases, and 16 bases lay between the germline ends. CDR1 is SGHKS, CDR2 YYEKEE, per germline (reference sequence). Time point reported: newly diagnosed GD, antithyroid drugs for less than 3 months. The TCR library was made from RNA extracted from PBMCs. Arm-PCR with iRepertoire HTBI primers amplified the CDR3 regions for these TCR beta libraries. TCRdb re-called the multiplex PCR reads through MiXCR, storing one row per CDR3 protein. The sample includes around 240,000 distinct CDR3 sequences, approximately 20% of them seen just once. Separately, the same data were catalogued under a study of T cells in Graves' hyperthyroidism and ophthalmopathy. That report notes: The definition of stable Graves' hyperthyroidism was no ophthalmopathy progression within 18 months. The HTBI primer set drove a first-round RT-PCR of the TCR CDR3.

The specimen comprised peripheral blood mononuclear cells (PBMCs), sampled at new diagnosis, from a patient treated with antithyroid drugs. V and J are TRBV5-5 and TRBJ1-5; weak D call: TRBD1 (6 bases). The TCR comes from a woman aged 30 to 39 with Graves disease. The CDR3 sequence: CASSLSGYREGNQPQHF. CDR3 sequence (DNA): TGTGCCAGCAGCTTGAGTGGCTACAGGGAGGGCAATCAGCCCCAGCATTTT.